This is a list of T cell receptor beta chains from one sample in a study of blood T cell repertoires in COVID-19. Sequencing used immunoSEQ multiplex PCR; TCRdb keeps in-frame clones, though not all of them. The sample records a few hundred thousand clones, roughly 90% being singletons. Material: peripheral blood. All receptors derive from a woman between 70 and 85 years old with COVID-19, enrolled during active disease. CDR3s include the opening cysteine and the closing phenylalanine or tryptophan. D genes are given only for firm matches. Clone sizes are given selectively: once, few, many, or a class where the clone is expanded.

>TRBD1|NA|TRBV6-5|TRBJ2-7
TGTGCCAGCAGTACAGGGGGCATTGGGTTGGACGAGCAGTACTTC
CASSTGGIGLDEQYF
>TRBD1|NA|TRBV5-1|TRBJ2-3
TGCGCCAGCAGCTTTCCTGGGACAGGCGGATTTACGCAGTATTTT
CASSFPGTGGFTQYF
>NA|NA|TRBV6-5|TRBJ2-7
TGTGCCAGCAGGAGCCTCGGGAGCGAGCAGTACTTC
CASRSLGSEQYF
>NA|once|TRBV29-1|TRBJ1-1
TGCAGCGTTGAGCGGCAGCTTAACACTGAAGCTTTCTTT
CSVERQLNTEAFF
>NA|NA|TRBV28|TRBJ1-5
TGTGCCAGCAGTTTGCAGGATCAGCCCCAGCATTTT
CASSLQDQPQHF
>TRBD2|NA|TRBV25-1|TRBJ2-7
TGTGCCAGCAGTGCCCAAATAGCGGGGGACCGCTACGAGCAGTACTTC
CASSAQIAGDRYEQYF
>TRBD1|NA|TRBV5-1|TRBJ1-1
TGCGCCAGCAGCTCCACAGGGGCTCGGAACACTGAAGCTTTCTTT
CASSSTGARNTEAFF
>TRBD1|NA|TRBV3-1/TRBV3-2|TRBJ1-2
TGTGCCAGCAGCCAAGACGGGGGACAGGGGTGGTATGGCTACACCTTC
CASSQDGGQGWYGYTF
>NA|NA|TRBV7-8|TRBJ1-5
TGTGCCAGCAGCCCGGGGGGACAAACTCAGCCCCAGCATTTT
CASSPGGQTQPQHF
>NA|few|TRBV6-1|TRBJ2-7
TGTGCCAGCAGTGAAGAGGTAACCGGGGGTCCGTCCTACGAGCAGTACTTC
CASSEEVTGGPSYEQYF
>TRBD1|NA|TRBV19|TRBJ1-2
TGTGCCAGTAGGCCCCTGACAGGGGGCGCGGGGGGCTACACCTTC
CASRPLTGGAGGYTF
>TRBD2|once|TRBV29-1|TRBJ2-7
TGCAGCGTTGCTCTAGCGGGGGGGGTCTACGAGCAGTACTTC
CSVALAGGVYEQYF
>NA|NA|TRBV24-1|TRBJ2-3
TGTGCCACCAGTGATCCATTCCTGGAAAAAAGCGCGGGCGGCACAGATACGCAGTATTTT
CATSDPFLEKSAGGTDTQYF
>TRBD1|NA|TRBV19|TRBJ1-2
TGTGCCAGTAGTATAAGGAGACAGGGGGAACTTTCGTATGGCTACACCTTC
CASSIRRQGELSYGYTF
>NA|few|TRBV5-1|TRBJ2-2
TGCGCCAGCAGCTTGGAGGGGGCCGGGGAGCTGTTTTTT
CASSLEGAGELFF
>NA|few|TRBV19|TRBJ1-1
TGTGCCAGTAGTATACGGCCAGGCTTGAACACTGAAGCTTTCTTT
CASSIRPGLNTEAFF
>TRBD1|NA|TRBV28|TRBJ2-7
TGTGCCAGCGGACAGGGGTACTACGAGCAGTACTTC
CASGQGYYEQYF
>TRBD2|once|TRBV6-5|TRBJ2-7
TGTGCCACCACCCAGGGACGGGAGGTCACCTACGAGCAGTACTTC
CATTQGREVTYEQYF
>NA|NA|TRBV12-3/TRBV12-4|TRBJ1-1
TGTGCCAGCAGTCCTTGGCGGAGTGAAGCTTTCTTT
CASSPWRSEAFF
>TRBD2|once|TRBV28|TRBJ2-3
TGTGCCAGCAGCAAACTAGCGGATAGCACAGATACGCAGTATTTT
CASSKLADSTDTQYF
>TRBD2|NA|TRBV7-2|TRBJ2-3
TGTGCCAGCAGCCGGGGGGGTTGGGATACGCAGTATTTT
CASSRGGWDTQYF
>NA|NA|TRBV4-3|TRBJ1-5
TGCGCCAGCAGCCAAGACCTAGGAAATCAGCCCCAGCATTTT
CASSQDLGNQPQHF
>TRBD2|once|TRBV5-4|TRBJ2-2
TGTGCCAGCAGACCGGGACTAGCGGGGGGGTTGGGCACCGGGGAGCTGTTTTTT
CASRPGLAGGLGTGELFF
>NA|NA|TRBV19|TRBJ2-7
TGTGCCAGTAGTAACGCCGGGGGTCCTCCCTACGAGCAGTACTTC
CASSNAGGPPYEQYF
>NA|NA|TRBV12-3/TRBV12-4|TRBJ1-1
TGTGCCAGCAGTTTATCAGGGTTGTTGCAAGCTTTCTTT
CASSLSGLLQAFF
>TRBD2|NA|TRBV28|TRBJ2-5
TGTGCCAGCAGTGAAGGGCTAGCGGGGGTAGAGACCCAGTACTTC
CASSEGLAGVETQYF
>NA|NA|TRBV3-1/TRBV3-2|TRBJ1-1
TGTGCCAGCAGCCCCCGAGCAGGTAAAACTGAAGCTTTCTTT
CASSPRAGKTEAFF
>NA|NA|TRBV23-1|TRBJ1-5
TGCGCCAGCATCCGCGCGAAACTGAATCAGCCCCAGCATTTT
CASIRAKLNQPQHF
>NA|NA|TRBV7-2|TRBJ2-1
TGTGCCAGCAGCTCCGGCTTGGGGGGGCCAGAGCGTGAGCAGTTCTTC
CASSSGLGGPEREQFF
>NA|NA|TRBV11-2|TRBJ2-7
TGTGCCAGCAGCTTAGGACAGATTTACGAGCAGTACTTC
CASSLGQIYEQYF
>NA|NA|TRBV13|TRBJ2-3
TGTGCCAGCAGCCTGACTAGTGTTTCAGATACGCAGTATTTT
CASSLTSVSDTQYF
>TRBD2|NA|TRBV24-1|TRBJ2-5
TGTGCCACCAGTGTCCTCGGGGGGGCCTCGGGGGAGACCCAGTACTTC
CATSVLGGASGETQYF
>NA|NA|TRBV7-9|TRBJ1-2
TGTGCCAGCAGCTTGGGGGGGTATGGCTACACCTTC
CASSLGGYGYTF